This T cell receptor beta chain was identified during a study of blood T cell repertoires in COVID-19. Study in general: Spain, Italy and the United States supplied samples that represented acute and convalescent COVID-19. PBMCs, B-cell-depleted T cells, or T cells provided the cDNA or gDNA that made up the material.

CDR3 length equals 18 residues. V gave up 4 bases and J gave up 0 bases, with 19 bases separating them. Per germline, CDR1 SGDLS and CDR2 YYNGEE. Study processing details: Cell counts per sample came from amplifying reference gene primers. Repertoires were generated with immunoSEQ multiplex PCR, while TCRdb's copy carries only in-frame clones and drops some. For V, J and clone size, that table is used; D and trimming come from the DNA. The sample contains about 270,000 clones, about 87% of which appear only once. Sequencing was done on a sample of peripheral blood. This TCR was recovered from a man aged 55 to 70 who had recovered from COVID-19. This chain links TRBV9 with TRBJ1-4, with D maybe TRBD1 (5 bases). CDR3 sequence: CASSPRVAEGATNEKLFF. The CDR3 coding sequence is TGTGCCAGCAGCCCTCGGGTCGCAGAAGGGGCAACTAATGAAAAACTGTTTTTT.